The 25 T cell receptor beta chains below were found in one sample sequenced in a study of T cell repertoires in urothelial bladder cancer (dated by TCRdb to between 2018 and 2021). To prepare the library, the immunoSEQ multiplex PCR assay was applied. Held by TCRdb, this immuneACCESS table contains in-frame sequences only and omits some clones. Under half of the omission traces to an unresolved V gene where checked; the cause of the rest is unknown. In all, the sample holds 5,000 to 7,500 clones, and about 64% of those were seen once. The ten largest clonotypes hold 9.5% to 15% of the sample. Source material: tumor-infiltrating cells from bladder cancer. These receptors originate from a human donor with urothelial carcinoma.

The chain recombines TRBV6-4 with TRBJ2-4, with D maybe TRBD2 (5 bases). There are 14 residues in the CDR3. Germline loops: CDR1 MRHNA, CDR2 SNTAGT. With 5 bases removed from V and 5 bases from J, the gap between germline ends came to 13 bases. DNA of the CDR3: TGTGCCAGCAGTTTAGCTAGCCCCCAAAACATTCAGTACTTC. Translating gives CASSLASPQNIQYF.

The J gene is TRBJ1-1, the V gene TRBV5-1; D is ambiguous. V gave up 0 bases and J gave up 3 bases, with 15 bases separating them. This CDR3 has 16 amino acids. Germline V gene sequence: CDR1 SGHRS, CDR2 YFSETQ. The CDR3 region has the DNA TGCGCCAGCAGCTTGGTGGTACGCCGGAGGTACACTGAAGCTTTCTTT. It codes for CASSLVVRRRYTEAFF. Using reference TRBV5-1 and TRBJ1-1 for the parts outside the CDR3, the full variable domain is KAGVTQTPRYLIKTRGQQVTLSCSPISGHRSVSWYQQTPGQGLQFLFEYFSETQRNKGNFPGRFSGRQFSNSRSEMNVSTLELGDSALYLCASSLVVRRRYTEAFFGQGTRLTVV.

V is TRBV6-5 and J is TRBJ2-7; D remains unclear. Germline V gene sequence: CDR1 MNHEY, CDR2 SVGAGI. V gave up 3 bases and J gave up 6 bases, with 6 bases separating them. The CDR3 runs 11 residues. The CDR3 region has the DNA TGTGCCAGCAGTTATGGTCCCGAGCAGTACTTC. Its translation: CASSYGPEQYF.

The rearrangement uses TRBV28 and TRBJ2-3; D is ambiguous. V lost 2 bases and J 0 bases, leaving 6 bases between the germline ends. CDR3 length equals 14 residues. Germline V lookup: CDR1 MDHEN, CDR2 SYDVKM. The DNA of the CDR3 is TGTGCCAGCAGTTTACGACTTAGCACAGATACGCAGTATTTT. This codes for CASSLRLSTDTQYF.

The chain carries TRBV5-1 and TRBJ1-4; 7 bases line up with TRBD1. Germline V gene lookup returns CDR1 SGHRS and CDR2 YFSETQ. CDR3 length: 14 amino acids. Trimming cost V 2 bases and J 6 bases; bases outside gene matches: 4. The CDR3 region is CASSFTGDDEKLFF. DNA for the CDR3: TGCGCCAGCAGCTTTACAGGGGACGATGAAAAACTGTTTTTT.

The rearrangement uses TRBV9 and TRBJ1-3, with D maybe TRBD1 (5 bases). V was clipped by 2 bases and J by 2 bases, with 11 bases between them. The CDR3 covers 15 residues. CDR1 SGDLS and CDR2 YYNGEE come from the germline V gene. The CDR3: CASSVRAGTGNTIYF. CDR3 in DNA: TGTGCCAGCAGCGTCAGGGCTGGGACTGGAAACACCATATATTTT.

This clone is termed medium-sized. The V and J genes are TRBV10-1 and TRBJ2-2; D ambiguous. The CDR3 length is 12 residues. Trimming took 1 base from V and 6 from J, leaving 3 bases between them. Germline values: CDR1 WNHNN, CDR2 SYGVQD (reference sequence). CDR3 residues: CASSELAGELFF. The CDR3 DNA is TGCGCCAGCAGTGAGTTGGCCGGGGAGCTGTTTTTT.

This rearrangement joins TRBV11-2 to TRBJ2-5, with D perhaps TRBD1 or TRBD2 (6 bases each). The CDR3 is 15 amino acids. CDR1 is SGHAT and CDR2 is FQNNGV in the germline V gene. Trimming took 1 base from V and 2 from J, leaving 11 bases between them. CDR3 region: CASSLGQGRQETQYF. In DNA form, the CDR3 reads TGTGCCAGCAGCTTAGGCCAGGGGAGGCAAGAGACCCAGTACTTC.

V gene TRBV6-6 combines with J gene TRBJ2-2, with D possibly being TRBD1 (5 bases). The CDR3 runs 15 residues. V was cut by 2 bases and J by 4 bases, with 11 bases left in between. Germline assignment: CDR1 MNHNY and CDR2 SVGAGI (reference sequence). The CDR3 is CASSYTSGSTGELFF. CDR3 in DNA: TGTGCCAGCAGTTACACCTCAGGGTCCACCGGGGAGCTGTTTTTT.

The rearrangement joins TRBV9 to TRBJ1-6; maybe TRBD1 (5 bases). The CDR3 spans 14 residues. Trimming cost V 0 bases and J 10 bases, with 11 bases left between them. Germline V gene lookup returns CDR1 SGDLS and CDR2 YYNGEE. CDR3 DNA sequence: TGTGCCAGCAGCGTAGCGGGGGATGGGTCACCCCTCCACTTT. It codes for CASSVAGDGSPLHF.

This clone was detected once. J is TRBJ2-3 and V is TRBV28; 9 positions agree with TRBD2. The germline V gene has CDR1 MDHEN and CDR2 SYDVKM. The CDR3 consists of 18 residues. V dropped 6 bases and J dropped 1; count of bases not matched to a gene: 14. The CDR3 coding sequence is TGTGCCAGCAGGACTTGGCAGCGGGGGGCGTTAGGCACAGATACGCAGTATTTT. Translating gives CASRTWQRGALGTDTQYF.

There are a few counts of this clone. The genes are TRBV6-5 and TRBJ2-7; 11 nucleotides agree with TRBD2. V lost 6 bases, J lost 2 bases, and 6 bases stayed unmatched. The CDR3 has 15 residues. The germline V gene has CDR1 MNHEY and CDR2 SVGAGI. The DNA of the CDR3 is TGTGCCAGCAGACAACTAGCGGGGGCCGCCTACGAGCAGTACTTC. It encodes CASRQLAGAAYEQYF.

This clone was found a few times. V usage is TRBV10-3 and J usage is TRBJ1-6; D is uncertain. Trimming stripped 2 bases from V and 7 bases from J, with 9 bases between. Germline CDR1 and CDR2: ENHRY and SYGVKD. This CDR3 comprises 14 residues. CDR3 loop: CAISEEGENSPLHF. The CDR3 region has the DNA TGTGCCATCAGTGAGGAAGGAGAGAATTCACCCCTCCACTTT.

V gene TRBV5-6 combines with J gene TRBJ2-3, with 8 bases aligning to TRBD2. After removal of 4 bases from V and 1 base from J, the junction contained 5 bases not matched to a gene. The CDR3 is made up of 15 amino acids. CDR1 SGHDT and CDR2 YYEEEE come from the germline V gene. The CDR3 bases are TGTGCCAGCAGCCCCGGACTAGCTGGCACAGATACGCAGTATTTT. This codes for CASSPGLAGTDTQYF.

The J gene is TRBJ1-6, the V gene TRBV4-1; 7 bases align to TRBD1. CDR1 is MGHRA, CDR2 YSYEKL, per germline. The CDR3 is made up of 16 amino acids. J gave up 6 bases and V 0 bases, and 5 bases lay outside the gene matches. CDR3 sequence reads: CASSQEYRGSNSPLHF. The DNA for the CDR3 is TGCGCCAGCAGCCAAGAGTACAGGGGATCTAATTCACCCCTCCACTTT.

This chain links TRBV18 with TRBJ1-1; possible D gene TRBD1, 6 bases. The CDR3 covers 13 residues. The V and J ends lost 1 base and 8 bases respectively, with 11 bases between them. In germline, CDR1 is KGHSH, CDR2 LQKENI. The CDR3 coding sequence is TGTGCCAGCTCACCACGGGCGGGGGCCGAAGCTTTCTTT. Translated: CASSPRAGAEAFF.

Worth noting for this clone: One end of the junction fails to match germline, which may point to a read error. The chain combines TRBV6-6 with TRBJ1-1; D gene uncertain. The germline V gene encodes CDR1 MNHNY and CDR2 SVGAGI (reference sequence). The CDR3 covers 11 residues. The CDR3 protein is CASSSRSTPFF. CDR3 sequence (DNA): TGTGCCAGCAGCTCCCGCTCGACACCCTTTTTT.

This clone was observed a handful of times. The V and J genes are TRBV19 and TRBJ1-1, with D uncertain. Trimming cost V 5 bases and J 3 bases, with 10 bases left between them. Germline V lookup: CDR1 LNHDA, CDR2 SQIVND (reference sequence). The CDR3 covers 13 residues. The CDR3 region is CASSQGGYTEAFF. For the CDR3, the DNA is TGTGCCAGTAGTCAAGGAGGGTACACTGAAGCTTTCTTT.

The J gene is TRBJ1-2, the V gene TRBV2; D gene unclear. The CDR3 runs to 14 residues. CDR1 is SNHLY, CDR2 FYNNEI, per germline. V shed 6 bases and J shed 5 bases, with 16 bases lying between them. The CDR3 DNA reads TGTGCCAGCAGCAACAAGCAAGTACGGTATGGCTACACCTTC. This codes for CASSNKQVRYGYTF.

V and J are TRBV7-9 and TRBJ2-7, with D maybe TRBD1 (6 bases). Looked up from germline, CDR1 is SEHNR and CDR2 is FQNEAQ (reference sequence). V was cut by 5 bases and J by 6 bases, with 14 bases left in between. This CDR3 contains 13 residues. CDR3 residues: CASSAQQGSEQYF. CDR3 DNA: TGTGCCAGCAGCGCACAACAGGGTTCCGAGCAGTACTTC.

This rearrangement joins TRBV5-1 to TRBJ1-6, with a possible D match to TRBD1 (5 bases). There are 16 residues in the CDR3. V was cut by 0 bases and J by 9 bases, with 16 bases left in between. CDR1 and CDR2 (germline): SGHRS, YFSETQ. The CDR3 bases are TGCGCCAGCAGCTTGGGTGGGCGCCTTGGGGGTTCACCCCTCCACTTT. It encodes CASSLGGRLGGSPLHF.

This clone was found a few times. This rearrangement joins TRBV29-1 to TRBJ2-1; D unresolved. Looked up from germline, CDR1 is SQVTM and CDR2 is ANQGSEA. Trimming stripped 6 bases from V and 3 bases from J, with 6 bases between. There are 11 residues in the CDR3. CDR3 residues: CSVFHYNEQFF. CDR3 bases: TGCAGCGTATTCCACTACAATGAGCAGTTCTTC.

Only a few counts were recorded for this clone. The V gene is TRBV12-5, the J gene TRBJ1-2; no firm D call. Trimming left V 3 bases short and J 5 bases short, with 7 bases between. The germline CDR1 and CDR2 sequences are LGHNT and FRNRAP. CDR3 length: 12 amino acids. The DNA of the CDR3 is TGTGCTAGTGGTTTCATGGGATATGGCTACACCTTC. The encoded protein is CASGFMGYGYTF. The full variable domain, in which reference TRBV12-5 and TRBJ1-2 provide the parts outside the CDR3, is DARVTQTPRHKVTEMGQEVTMRCQPILGHNTVFWYRQTMMQGLELLAYFRNRAPLDDSGMPKDRFSAEMPDATLATLKIQPSEPRDSAVYFCASGFMGYGYTFGSGTRLTVV.

This chain links TRBV19 with TRBJ2-1, with 9 bases that match TRBD2. The trim removed 5 bases at V and 2 bases at J, leaving 4 bases unmatched. The CDR3 totals 15 residues. CDR1 is LNHDA and CDR2 is SQIVND in the germline V gene (reference sequence). CDR3 in DNA: TGTGCCAGTAGTCAGCGGGGGGACACCTACAATGAGCAGTTCTTC. Translating it yields CASSQRGDTYNEQFF.

The genes are TRBV6-6 and TRBJ2-3; 8 positions match TRBD2. The CDR3 spans 15 residues. From germline, CDR1 is MNHNY and CDR2 SVGAGI (reference sequence). With 2 bases clipped from V and 4 bases from J, the junction kept 5 bases outside the gene matches. The CDR3 DNA sequence: TGTGCCAGCAGTTACGGGTCGGGGGGGCCAGATACGCAGTATTTT. Translating it yields CASSYGSGGPDTQYF.